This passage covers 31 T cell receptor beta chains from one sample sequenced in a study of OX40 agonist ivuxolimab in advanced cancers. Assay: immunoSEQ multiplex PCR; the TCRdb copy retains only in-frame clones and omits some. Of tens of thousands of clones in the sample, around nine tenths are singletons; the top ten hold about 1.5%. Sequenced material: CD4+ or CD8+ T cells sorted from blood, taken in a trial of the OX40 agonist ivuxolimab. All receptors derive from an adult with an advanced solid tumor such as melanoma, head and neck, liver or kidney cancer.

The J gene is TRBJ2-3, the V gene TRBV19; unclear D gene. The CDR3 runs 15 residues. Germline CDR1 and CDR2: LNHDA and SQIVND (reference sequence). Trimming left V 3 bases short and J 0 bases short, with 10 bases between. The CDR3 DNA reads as TGTGCCAGTAGTATTATAGTAGCTAGCACAGATACGCAGTATTTT. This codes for CASSIIVASTDTQYF.

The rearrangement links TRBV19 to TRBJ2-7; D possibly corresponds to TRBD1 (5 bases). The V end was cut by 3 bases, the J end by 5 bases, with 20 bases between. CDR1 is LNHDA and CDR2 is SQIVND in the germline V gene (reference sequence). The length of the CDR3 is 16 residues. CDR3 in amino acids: CASSIGGGALAHEQYF. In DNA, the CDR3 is TGTGCCAGTAGTATTGGTGGTGGGGCTCTCGCCCACGAGCAGTACTTC. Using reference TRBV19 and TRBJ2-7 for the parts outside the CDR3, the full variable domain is DGGITQSPKYLFRKEGQNVTLSCEQNLNHDAMYWYRQDPGQGLRLIYYSQIVNDFQKGDIAEGYSVSREKKESFPLTVTSAQKNPTAFYLCASSIGGGALAHEQYFGPGTRLTVT.

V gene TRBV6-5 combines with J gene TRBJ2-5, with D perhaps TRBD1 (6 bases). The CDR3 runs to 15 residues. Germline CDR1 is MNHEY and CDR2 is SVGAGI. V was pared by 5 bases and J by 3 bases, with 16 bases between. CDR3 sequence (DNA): TGTGCCAGCAGTGGCACCGGGACACTAAAAGAGACCCAGTACTTC. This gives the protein CASSGTGTLKETQYF.

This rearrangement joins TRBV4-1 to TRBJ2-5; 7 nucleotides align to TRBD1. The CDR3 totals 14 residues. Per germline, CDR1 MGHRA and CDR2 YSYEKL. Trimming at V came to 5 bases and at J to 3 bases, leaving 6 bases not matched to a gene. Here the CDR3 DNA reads TGCGCCAGCAGCGCTATAGGGGGCGAAGAGACCCAGTACTTC. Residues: CASSAIGGEETQYF.

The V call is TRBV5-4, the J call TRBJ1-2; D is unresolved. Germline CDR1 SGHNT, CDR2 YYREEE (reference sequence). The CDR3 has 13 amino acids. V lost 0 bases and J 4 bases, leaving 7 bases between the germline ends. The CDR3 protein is CASSLGGPYGYTF. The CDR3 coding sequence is TGTGCCAGCAGCTTGGGAGGGCCCTATGGCTACACCTTC.

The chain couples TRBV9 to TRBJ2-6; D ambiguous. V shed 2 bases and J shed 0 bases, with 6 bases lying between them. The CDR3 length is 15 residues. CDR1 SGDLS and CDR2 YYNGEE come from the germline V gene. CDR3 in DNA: TGTGCCAGCAGCGTGTTGGGCTCTGGGGCCAACGTCCTGACTTTC. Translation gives CASSVLGSGANVLTF.

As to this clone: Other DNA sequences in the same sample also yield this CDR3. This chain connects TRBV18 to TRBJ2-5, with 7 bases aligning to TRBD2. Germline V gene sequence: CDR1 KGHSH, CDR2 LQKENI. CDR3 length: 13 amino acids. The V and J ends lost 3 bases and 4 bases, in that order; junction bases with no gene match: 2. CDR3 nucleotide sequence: TGTGCCAGCTCACCTGGGAGGGGAGAGACCCAGTACTTC. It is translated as CASSPGRGETQYF.

CDR3 in DNA: TGTGCCAGCAGTTTATCGAGGGGAGCTTTGGGTGAAGCTTTCTTT. It codes for CASSLSRGALGEAFF. This chain links TRBV27 with TRBJ1-1; a weak D match, TRBD1 (5 bases). V dropped 0 bases and J dropped 7 bases, with 15 bases sitting between them. The CDR3 has 15 amino acids. The germline gives CDR1 MNHEY, CDR2 SMNVEV (reference sequence).

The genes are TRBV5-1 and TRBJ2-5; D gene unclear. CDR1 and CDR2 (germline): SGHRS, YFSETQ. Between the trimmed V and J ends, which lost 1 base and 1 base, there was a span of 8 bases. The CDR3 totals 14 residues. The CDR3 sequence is CASSLRVGQETQYF. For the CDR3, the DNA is TGCGCCAGCAGCTTGAGGGTGGGCCAAGAGACCCAGTACTTC.

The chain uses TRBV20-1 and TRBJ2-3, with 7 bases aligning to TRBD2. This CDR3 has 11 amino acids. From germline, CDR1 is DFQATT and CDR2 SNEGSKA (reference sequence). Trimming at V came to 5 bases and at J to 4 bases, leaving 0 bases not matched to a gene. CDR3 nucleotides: TGCAGTGCTGGGGGGGCAGATACGCAGTATTTT. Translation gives CSAGGADTQYF.

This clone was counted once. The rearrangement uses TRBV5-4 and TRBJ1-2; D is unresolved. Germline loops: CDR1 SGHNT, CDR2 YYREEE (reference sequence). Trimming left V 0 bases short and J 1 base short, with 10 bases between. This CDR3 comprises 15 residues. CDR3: CASSLVSGINYGYTF. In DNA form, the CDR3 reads TGTGCCAGCAGCTTGGTCTCCGGGATTAACTATGGCTACACCTTC.

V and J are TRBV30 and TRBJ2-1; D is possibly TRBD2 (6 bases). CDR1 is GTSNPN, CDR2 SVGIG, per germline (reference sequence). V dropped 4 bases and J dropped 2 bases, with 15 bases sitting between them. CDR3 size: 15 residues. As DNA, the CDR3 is TGTGCCTGGATAGGGGAGGTCGGGGCCTACAATGAGCAGTTCTTC. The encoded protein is CAWIGEVGAYNEQFF.

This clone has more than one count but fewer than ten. CDR3 DNA sequence: TGTGCCAGCAGTACCGGGGGGAAAGCTCAGTACTTC. This gives the protein CASSTGGKAQYF. V is TRBV7-2 and J is TRBJ2-7; TRBD2 aligns across 7 bases. The CDR3 contains 12 residues. Germline loops: CDR1 SGHTA, CDR2 FQGNSA. Trimming took 6 bases from V and 10 from J; bases not matched to a gene: 9.

The CDR3 region has the DNA TGTGCCAGCAGCTCGGACAGAATTTATGGCTACACCTTC. It yields the protein CASSSDRIYGYTF. The V call is TRBV7-2, the J call TRBJ1-2; possibly TRBD1 for D (6 bases). Germline CDR1 and CDR2: SGHTA and FQGNSA. The germline V and J ends were trimmed by 4 bases and 5 bases, with 11 bases remaining between them. The CDR3 consists of 13 residues. Using reference TRBV7-2 and TRBJ1-2 for the parts outside the CDR3, the full variable domain is GAGVSQSPSNKVTEKGKDVELRCDPISGHTALYWYRQSLGQGLEFLIYFQGNSAPDKSGLPSDRFSAERTGGSVSTLTIQRTQQEDSAVYLCASSSDRIYGYTFGSGTRLTVV.

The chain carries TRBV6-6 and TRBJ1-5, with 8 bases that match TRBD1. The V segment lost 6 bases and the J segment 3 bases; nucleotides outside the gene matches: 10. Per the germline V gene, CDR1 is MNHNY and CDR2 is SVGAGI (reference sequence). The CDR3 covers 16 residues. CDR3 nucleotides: TGTGCCAGCAGCCTCTCGACAGGGGCGATCAATCAGCCCCAGCATTTT. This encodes CASSLSTGAINQPQHF.

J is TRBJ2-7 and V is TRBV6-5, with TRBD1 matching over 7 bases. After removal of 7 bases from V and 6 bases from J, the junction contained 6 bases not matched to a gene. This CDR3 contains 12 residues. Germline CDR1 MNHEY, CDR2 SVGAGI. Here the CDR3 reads CASKTGLREQYF. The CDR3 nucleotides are TGTGCCAGCAAGACAGGGCTGCGCGAGCAGTACTTC.

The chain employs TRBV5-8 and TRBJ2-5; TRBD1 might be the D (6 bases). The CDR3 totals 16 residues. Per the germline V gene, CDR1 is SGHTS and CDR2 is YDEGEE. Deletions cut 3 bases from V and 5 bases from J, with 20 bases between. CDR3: CASSSGNRDLGETQYF. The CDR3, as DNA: TGTGCCAGCAGCTCCGGTAACAGGGATCTGGGGGAGACCCAGTACTTC.

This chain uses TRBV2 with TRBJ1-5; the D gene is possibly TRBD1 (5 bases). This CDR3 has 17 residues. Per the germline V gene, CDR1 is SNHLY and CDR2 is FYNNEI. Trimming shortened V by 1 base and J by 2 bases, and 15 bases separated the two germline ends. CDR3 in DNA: TGTGCCAGCAGTGAAGGGTTCGGCAGGGCTGGCAATCAGCCCCAGCATTTT. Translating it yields CASSEGFGRAGNQPQHF.

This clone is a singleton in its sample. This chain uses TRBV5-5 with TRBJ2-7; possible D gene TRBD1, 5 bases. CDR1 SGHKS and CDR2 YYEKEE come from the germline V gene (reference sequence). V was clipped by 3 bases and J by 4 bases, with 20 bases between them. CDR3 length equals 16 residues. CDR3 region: CASSSKTGGGPYEQYF. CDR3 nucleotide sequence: TGTGCCAGCAGCTCAAAAACAGGCGGCGGCCCTTACGAGCAGTACTTC.

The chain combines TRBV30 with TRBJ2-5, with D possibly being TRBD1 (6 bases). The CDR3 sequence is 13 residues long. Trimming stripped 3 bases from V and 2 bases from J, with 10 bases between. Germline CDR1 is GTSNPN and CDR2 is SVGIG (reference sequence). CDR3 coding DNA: TGTGCCTGGAGAGGACAGATTCAAGAGACCCAGTACTTC. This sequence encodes CAWRGQIQETQYF. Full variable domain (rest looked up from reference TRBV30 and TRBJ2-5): SQTIHQWPATLVQPVGSPLSLECTVEGTSNPNLYWYRQAAGRGLQLLFYSVGIGQISSEVPQNLSASRPQDRQFILSSKKLLLSDSGFYLCAWRGQIQETQYFGPGTRLLVL.

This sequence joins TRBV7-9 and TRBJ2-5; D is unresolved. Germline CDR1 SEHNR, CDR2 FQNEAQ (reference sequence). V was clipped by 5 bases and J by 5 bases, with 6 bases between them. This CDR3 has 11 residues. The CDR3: CASSPGETQYF. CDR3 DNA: TGTGCCAGCAGCCCCGGTGAGACCCAGTACTTC.

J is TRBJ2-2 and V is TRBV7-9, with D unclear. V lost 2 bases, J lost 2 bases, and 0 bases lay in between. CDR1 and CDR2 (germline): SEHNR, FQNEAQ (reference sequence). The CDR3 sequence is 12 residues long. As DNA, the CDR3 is TGTGCCAGCAGCTTAAACACCGGGGAGCTGTTTTTT. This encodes CASSLNTGELFF.

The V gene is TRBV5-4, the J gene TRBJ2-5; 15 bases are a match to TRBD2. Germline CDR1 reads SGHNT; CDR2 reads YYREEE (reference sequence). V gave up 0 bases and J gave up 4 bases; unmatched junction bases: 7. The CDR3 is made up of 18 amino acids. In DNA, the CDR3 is TGTGCCAGCAGCTTGGAGGGACTAGCGGGGGGCCAGGGAGAGACCCAGTACTTC. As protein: CASSLEGLAGGQGETQYF.

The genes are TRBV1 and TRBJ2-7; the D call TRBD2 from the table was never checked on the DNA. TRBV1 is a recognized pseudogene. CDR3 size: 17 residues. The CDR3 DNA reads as TGCACCAGCAGCCTCGGGGAGGGGGGAGGAAGCTCCTACGAGCAGTACTTC. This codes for CTSSLGEGGGSSYEQYF.

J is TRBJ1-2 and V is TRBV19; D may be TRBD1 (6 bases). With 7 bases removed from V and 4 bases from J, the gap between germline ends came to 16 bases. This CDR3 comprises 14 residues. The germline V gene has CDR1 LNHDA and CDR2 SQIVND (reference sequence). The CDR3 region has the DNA TGTGCCAGTAAGGGAGGACAGACTCCCTATGGCTACACCTTC. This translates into CASKGGQTPYGYTF.

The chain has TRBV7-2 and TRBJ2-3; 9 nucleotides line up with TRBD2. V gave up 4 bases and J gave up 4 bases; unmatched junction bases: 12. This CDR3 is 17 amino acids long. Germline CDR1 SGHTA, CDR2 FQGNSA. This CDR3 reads CASSSRVSGGKADTQYF. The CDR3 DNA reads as TGTGCCAGCAGCTCAAGGGTTAGCGGGGGAAAGGCAGATACGCAGTATTTT.

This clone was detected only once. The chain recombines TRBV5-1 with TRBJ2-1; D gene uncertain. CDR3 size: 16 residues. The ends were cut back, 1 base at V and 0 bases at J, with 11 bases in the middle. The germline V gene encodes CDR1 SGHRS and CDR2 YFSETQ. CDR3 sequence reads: CASSLSGLSSYNEQFF. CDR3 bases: TGCGCCAGCAGCTTGTCAGGTCTAAGCTCCTACAATGAGCAGTTCTTC.

The CDR3 DNA reads as TGTGCCAGCAGCTTAGTGAGGACAGGGTACAATGAGCAGTTCTTC. Translating gives CASSLVRTGYNEQFF. This chain joins TRBV11-3 and TRBJ2-1; TRBD1 matches at 8 bases. The J segment lost 4 bases and the V segment lost 1 base, leaving 3 bases of the junction unmatched. CDR1 is SGHNT and CDR2 is YENEEA in the germline V gene. The CDR3 extends over 15 amino acids.

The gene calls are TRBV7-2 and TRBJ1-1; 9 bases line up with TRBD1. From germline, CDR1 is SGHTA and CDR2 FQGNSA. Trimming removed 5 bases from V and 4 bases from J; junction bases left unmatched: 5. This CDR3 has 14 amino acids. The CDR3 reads CASSRRTGATEAFF. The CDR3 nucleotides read TGTGCCAGCAGCCGTAGGACAGGGGCCACTGAAGCTTTCTTT.

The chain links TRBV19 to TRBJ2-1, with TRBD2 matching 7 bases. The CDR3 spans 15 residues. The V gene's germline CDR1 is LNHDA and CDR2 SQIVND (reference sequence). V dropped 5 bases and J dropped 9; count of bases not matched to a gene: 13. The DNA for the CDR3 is TGTGCCAGTAGTGTTCCTAGCGCCCAGCGGGGTGAGCAGTTCTTC. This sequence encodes CASSVPSAQRGEQFF.

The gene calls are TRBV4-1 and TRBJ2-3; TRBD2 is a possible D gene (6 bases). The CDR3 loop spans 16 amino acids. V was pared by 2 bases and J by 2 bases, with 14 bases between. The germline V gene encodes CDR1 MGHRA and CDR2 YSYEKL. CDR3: CASSQRVGGTTDTQYF. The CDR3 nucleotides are TGCGCCAGCAGCCAAAGGGTCGGCGGGACCACAGATACGCAGTATTTT.